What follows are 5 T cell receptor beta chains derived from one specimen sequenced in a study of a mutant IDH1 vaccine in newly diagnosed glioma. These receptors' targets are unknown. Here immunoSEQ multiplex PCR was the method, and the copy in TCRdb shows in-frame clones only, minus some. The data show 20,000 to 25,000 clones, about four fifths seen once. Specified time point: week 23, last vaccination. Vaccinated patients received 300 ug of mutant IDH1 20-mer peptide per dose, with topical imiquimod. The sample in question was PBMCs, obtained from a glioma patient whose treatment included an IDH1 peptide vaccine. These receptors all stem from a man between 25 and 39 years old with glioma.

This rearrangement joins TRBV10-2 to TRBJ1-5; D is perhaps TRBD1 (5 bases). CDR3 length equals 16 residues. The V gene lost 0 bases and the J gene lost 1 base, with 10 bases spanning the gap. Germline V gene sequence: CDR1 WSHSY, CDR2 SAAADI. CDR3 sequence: CASSESAGASNQPQHF. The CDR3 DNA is TGCGCCAGCAGTGAGTCAGCCGGGGCGAGCAATCAGCCCCAGCATTTT.

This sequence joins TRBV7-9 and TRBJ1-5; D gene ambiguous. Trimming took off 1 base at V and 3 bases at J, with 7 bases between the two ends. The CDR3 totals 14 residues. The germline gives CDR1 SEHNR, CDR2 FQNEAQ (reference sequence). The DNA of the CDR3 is TGTGCCAGCAGCTTAGGGGGTTTCAATCAGCCCCAGCATTTT. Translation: CASSLGGFNQPQHF.

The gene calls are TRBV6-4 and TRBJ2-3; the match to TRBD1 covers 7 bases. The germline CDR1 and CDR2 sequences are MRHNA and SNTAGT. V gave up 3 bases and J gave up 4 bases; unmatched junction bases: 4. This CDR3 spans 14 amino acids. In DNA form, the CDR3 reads TGTGCCAGCAGTGATTCTACAGGGGCAGATACGCAGTATTTT. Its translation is CASSDSTGADTQYF.

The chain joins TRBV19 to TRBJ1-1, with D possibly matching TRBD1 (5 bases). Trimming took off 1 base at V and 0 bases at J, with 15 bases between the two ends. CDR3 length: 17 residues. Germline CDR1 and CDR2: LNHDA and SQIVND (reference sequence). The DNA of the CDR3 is TGTGCCAGTAGTATAGTTCGGGGACGGGGCATGAACACTGAAGCTTTCTTT. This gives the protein CASSIVRGRGMNTEAFF.

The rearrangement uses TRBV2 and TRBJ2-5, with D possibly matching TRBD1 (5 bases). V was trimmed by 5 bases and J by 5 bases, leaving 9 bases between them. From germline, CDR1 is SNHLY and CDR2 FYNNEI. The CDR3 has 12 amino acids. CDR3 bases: TGTGCCAGCAGTAGGGGCACGGAGACCCAGTACTTC. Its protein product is CASSRGTETQYF. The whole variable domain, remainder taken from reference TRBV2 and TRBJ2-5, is EPEVTQTPSHQVTQMGQEVILRCVPISNHLYFYWYRQILGQKVEFLVSFYNNEISEKSEIFDDQFSVERPDGSNFTLKIRSTKLEDSAMYFCASSRGTETQYFGPGTRLLVL.